These T cell receptor beta chains were read from a single sample in a study of post-analysis software for immune sequencing data. TCRdb fed the PCR reads into MiXCR, producing one record per CDR3 protein. The sample has approximately 660,000 distinct CDR3 sequences; 59% are singletons. Sequencing was done on a sample of blood. These receptors all come from a girl aged 2 to 9 with multiple sclerosis. CDR3s include the opening cysteine and the closing phenylalanine or tryptophan.

CASSQEDSRYYGYTF	TRBV4-2	TRBJ1-2
CSASVGRLQETQYF	TRBV20-1	TRBJ2-5
CSVIGTSGDTQYF	TRBV20-1	TRBJ2-3
CASSLGTVYSYGYTF	TRBV12-3/TRBV12-4	TRBJ1-2
CASSWRQGGSQETQYF	TRBV5-1	TRBJ2-5
CASASETQYF	TRBV6-5	TRBJ2-5
CASSAQGQNTGELFF	TRBV5-1	TRBJ2-2
CASSLVLAGTYNEQFF	TRBV5-1	TRBJ2-1
CASSQDGRGNDGYTF	TRBV4-3	TRBJ1-2
CASSRLAGTYEQYF	TRBV6-1	TRBJ2-7
CASSLDRIYEKYF	TRBV7-2	TRBJ2-7